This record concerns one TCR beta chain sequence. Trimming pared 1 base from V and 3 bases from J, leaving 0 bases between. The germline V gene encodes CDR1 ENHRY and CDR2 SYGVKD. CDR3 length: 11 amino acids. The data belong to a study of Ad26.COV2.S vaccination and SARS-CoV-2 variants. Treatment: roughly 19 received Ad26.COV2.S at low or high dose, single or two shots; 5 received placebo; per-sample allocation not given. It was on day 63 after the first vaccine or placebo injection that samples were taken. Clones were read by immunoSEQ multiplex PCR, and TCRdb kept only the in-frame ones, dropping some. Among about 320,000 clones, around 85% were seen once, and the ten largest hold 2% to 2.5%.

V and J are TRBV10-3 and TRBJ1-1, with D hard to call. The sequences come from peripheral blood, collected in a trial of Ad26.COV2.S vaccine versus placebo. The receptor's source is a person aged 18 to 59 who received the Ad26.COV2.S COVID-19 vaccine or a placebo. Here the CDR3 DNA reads TGTGCCATCAGTGAGTACACTGAAGCTTTCTTT. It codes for CAISEYTEAFF.